What follows are 24 T cell receptor beta chains derived from one specimen sequenced in a study of T cells in Graves' hyperthyroidism and ophthalmopathy. Template material for amplifying TCR beta CDR3 regions consisted of RNA transcripts. A set of HTBI primers served as the primers for a first-round RT-PCR of the TCR CDR3. TCRdb re-derived calls from the multiplex PCR reads in MiXCR, one entry per CDR3 protein. The top ten clones hold approximately 8.7% of a sample with hundreds of thousands of distinct CDR3 sequences, around 38% of them seen once. Sequencing was performed on blood. Receptor source: a man between 18 and 35 years old with Graves' hyperthyroidism.

A note on this clonotype: At one boundary the junction diverges from the germline segment, which might be a read error. J is TRBJ2-6 and V is TRBV19; D assignment may be TRBD1 or TRBD2 (5 bases each). The CDR3 is 15 amino acids. CDR1 LNHDA and CDR2 SQIVND come from the germline V gene (reference sequence). This CDR3 reads CASSMRSSGGNVLTF. The CDR3 coding sequence is TGTGCCAGTAGTATGCGTTCCTCTGGGGGCAACGTCCTGACTTTC.

V gene TRBV5-8 combines with J gene TRBJ1-3; unclear D gene. Germline-derived CDR1 and CDR2 are SGHTS and YDEGEE. The CDR3 sequence is 16 residues long. Trimming left V 2 bases short and J 4 bases short, with 16 bases between. This CDR3 reads CASSLAGYSSGNTIYF. The CDR3 region has the DNA TGTGCCAGCAGCTTAGCTGGATATTCGAGCGGAAACACCATATATTTT.

The CDR3 protein is CASSVGGGLADEQYF. CDR3 sequence (DNA): TGTGCCAGCAGCGTAGGGGGAGGACTAGCGGACGAGCAGTACTTC. This chain uses TRBV9 with TRBJ2-7, with TRBD2 matching 10 bases. This CDR3 is 15 amino acids long. Germline CDR1 reads SGDLS; CDR2 reads YYNGEE. J lost 5 bases, V lost 0 bases, and 5 bases had no gene match.

The chain uses TRBV7-2 and TRBJ2-5; 14 bases are shared with TRBD2. CDR1 is SGHTA, CDR2 FQGNSA, per germline. With 4 bases clipped from V and 6 bases from J, the junction kept 7 bases outside the gene matches. This CDR3 contains 16 residues. The CDR3 sequence is CASSSRLAGGSKTQYF. CDR3 nucleotides: TGTGCCAGCAGCTCTCGACTAGCGGGGGGGTCAAAGACCCAGTACTTC.

This clonotype was recorded only once. CDR3: CAISLGQEYGYTF. DNA of the CDR3: TGTGCCATCAGTTTAGGACAGGAATATGGCTACACCTTC. The gene calls are TRBV10-3 and TRBJ1-2, with 7 bases aligning to TRBD1. The junction had 5 bases not matched to a gene; V was cut back by 5 bases and J by 5 bases. This CDR3 has 13 residues. From germline, CDR1 is ENHRY and CDR2 SYGVKD.

This clonotype was observed a handful of times. The chain links TRBV20-1 to TRBJ2-7; D possibly corresponds to TRBD2 (5 bases). The CDR3 covers 14 residues. The V and J ends lost 5 bases and 3 bases respectively, with 17 bases between them. In germline, CDR1 is DFQATT, CDR2 SNEGSKA (reference sequence). CDR3 nucleotide sequence: TGCAGTGCTTCGAGCCGGACTCTCCTCTACGAGCAGTACTTC. It specifies CSASSRTLLYEQYF.

This rearrangement joins TRBV29-1 to TRBJ1-4; 9 nucleotides match TRBD1. Germline V gives CDR1 SQVTM, CDR2 ANQGSEA. V shed 4 bases and J 7 bases; nucleotides not matched to a gene: 7. The CDR3 has 14 amino acids. The CDR3 DNA follows: TGCAGCGTTGTAAGCCCGGACAGGGGTGAAAAACTGTTTTTT. Translating gives CSVVSPDRGEKLFF.

The genes are TRBV29-1 and TRBJ2-7; D is unclear. CDR1 SQVTM and CDR2 ANQGSEA come from the germline V gene. Trimming pared 8 bases from V and 4 bases from J, leaving 12 bases between. This CDR3 comprises 11 residues. The CDR3 nucleotides are TGCAGCTTCAGCAGCTATTACGAGCAGTACTTC. Translating gives CSFSSYYEQYF.

V usage is TRBV7-2 and J usage is TRBJ2-3, with D perhaps matching TRBD2 (5 bases). The V end lost 1 base, the J end lost 2 bases, and 13 bases lay between the germline ends. In germline, CDR1 is SGHTA, CDR2 FQGNSA. The CDR3 has 16 amino acids. CDR3 amino acids: CASSLGGWESTDTQYF. CDR3 DNA sequence: TGTGCCAGCAGCTTAGGTGGTTGGGAGTCCACAGATACGCAGTATTTT.

The chain recombines TRBV7-9 with TRBJ2-7; 7 bases line up with TRBD1. Germline V gene sequence: CDR1 SEHNR, CDR2 FQNEAQ (reference sequence). This CDR3 contains 15 residues. The trim removed 5 bases at V and 4 bases at J, leaving 11 bases unmatched. The DNA of the CDR3 is TGTGCCAGCAGCGTCGAAAGGGGGCGTGGATACGAGCAGTACTTC. Translated: CASSVERGRGYEQYF. Drawing the rest from reference TRBV7-9 and TRBJ2-7, the complete variable domain is DTGVSQNPRHKITKRGQNVTFRCDPISEHNRLYWYRQTLGQGPEFLTYFQNEAQLEKSRLLSDRFSAERPKGSFSTLEIQRTEQGDSAMYLCASSVERGRGYEQYFGPGTRLTVT.

In nucleotides, the CDR3 is TGTGCCATCAGTGAGACTAGCATACAAGAGACCCAGTACTTC. It codes for CAISETSIQETQYF. The chain joins TRBV10-3 to TRBJ2-5; weak D call: TRBD2 (6 bases). The V end was cut by 2 bases, the J end by 2 bases, with 9 bases between. Germline V gene lookup returns CDR1 ENHRY and CDR2 SYGVKD. The CDR3 has 14 amino acids.

This clonotype was recorded many times. The chain couples TRBV2 to TRBJ1-2; D is possibly TRBD1 (6 bases). The CDR3 sequence is 14 residues long. V dropped 5 bases and J dropped 5 bases, with 15 bases sitting between them. Germline CDR1 SNHLY, CDR2 FYNNEI. The CDR3 loop is CASSSQGAPYGYTF. The CDR3 nucleotides read TGTGCCAGCAGTTCACAGGGCGCACCTTATGGCTACACCTTC.

There are a few counts of this clonotype. This chain joins TRBV9 and TRBJ1-2, with 9 nucleotides matching TRBD1. CDR3 length: 15 amino acids. CDR1 is SGDLS and CDR2 is YYNGEE in the germline V gene. V lost 4 bases to trimming and J lost 3 bases; unmatched junction nucleotides: 7. The CDR3 bases are TGTGCCAGCAGCCCGAGGACAGGGGCGGACTATGGCTACACCTTC. The encoded protein is CASSPRTGADYGYTF.

At least ten counts were recorded for this clonotype. The chain carries TRBV7-3 and TRBJ2-7, with 11 bases lining up with TRBD2. V gave up 5 bases and J gave up 4 bases; unmatched junction bases: 4. The V gene's germline CDR1 is SGHTA and CDR2 FQGTGA. This CDR3 has 14 amino acids. CDR3 sequence (DNA): TGTGCCAGCAGCCCCTTAGCGGGAGGGTACGAGCAGTACTTC. Translated: CASSPLAGGYEQYF.

J is TRBJ1-1 and V is TRBV24-1; unclear D gene. Germline-derived CDR1 and CDR2 are KGHDR and SFDVKD. The CDR3 loop spans 13 amino acids. V gave up 9 bases and J gave up 1 base, with 11 bases separating them. This chain's CDR3 is CATSLRTNTEAFF. DNA for the CDR3: TGTGCCACCTCCTTGCGGACGAACACTGAAGCTTTCTTT.

This clonotype was observed a handful of times. The rearrangement uses TRBV6-6 and TRBJ1-2; 7 nucleotides align to TRBD1. The J segment lost 3 bases and the V segment lost 7 bases, leaving 5 bases of the junction unmatched. The germline V gene encodes CDR1 MNHNY and CDR2 SVGAGI (reference sequence). The CDR3 contains 13 residues. The CDR3 is CASIQGGDYGYTF. CDR3 nucleotide sequence: TGTGCCAGCATCCAGGGGGGAGACTATGGCTACACCTTC.

This chain links TRBV20-1 with TRBJ2-7, with 7 bases matching TRBD2. The CDR3 has 15 residues. J was trimmed by 3 bases and V by 3 bases; bases with no gene match: 11. The germline CDR1 and CDR2 sequences are DFQATT and SNEGSKA (reference sequence). The CDR3 DNA reads as TGCAGTGCTAGGGAGACTAGCATGACCTACTACGAGCAGTACTTC. It yields the protein CSARETSMTYYEQYF.

The chain links TRBV20-1 to TRBJ2-6, with TRBD1 matching over 9 bases. CDR3 size: 15 residues. Germline CDR1 and CDR2: DFQATT and SNEGSKA (reference sequence). V lost 4 bases to trimming and J lost 3 bases; unmatched junction nucleotides: 4. CDR3 loop: CSATTGGGGANVLTF. DNA for the CDR3: TGCAGTGCTACCACAGGGGGCGGTGGGGCCAACGTCCTGACTTTC.

V and J are TRBV10-3 and TRBJ1-6; no definite D call. Germline V gene lookup returns CDR1 ENHRY and CDR2 SYGVKD. Trimming left V 6 bases short and J 6 bases short, with 9 bases between. The length of the CDR3 is 13 residues. CDR3 DNA sequence: TGTGCCATCAGCGGGAGGCCTAATTCACCCCTCCACTTT. This codes for CAISGRPNSPLHF.

Concerning this clonotype itself: One end of the junction does not line up with germline, which may come from a read error. V usage is TRBV7-8 and J usage is TRBJ2-7; TRBD1 matches at 10 bases. The CDR3 consists of 16 residues. In germline, CDR1 is SGHVS, CDR2 FQNEAQ. Here the CDR3 DNA reads TGTGCCAGCAGCCCACCGACCGGGACAGGGGTTCGCGAGCAGCACTTC. Translating it yields CASSPPTGTGVREQHF.

V is TRBV2 and J is TRBJ2-7, with TRBD2 matching over 7 bases. V lost 2 bases and J lost 0; bases outside the gene matches: 7. There are 16 residues in the CDR3. The germline V gene encodes CDR1 SNHLY and CDR2 FYNNEI. The CDR3, as DNA: TGTGCCAGCAGTGAATTTGCGGGAGCTAGCTCCTACGAGCAGTACTTC. It specifies CASSEFAGASSYEQYF.

This clonotype was recorded many times. The J gene is TRBJ1-5, the V gene TRBV20-1, with D hard to call. V lost 6 bases and J lost 3, with 12 bases in between. Germline lookup yields CDR1 DFQATT and CDR2 SNEGSKA (reference sequence). CDR3 length: 13 amino acids. The CDR3 DNA reads as TGCAGTGCCACCGACCTGATCAATCAGCCCCAGCATTTT. This translates into CSATDLINQPQHF.

The chain is built from TRBV3-1 and TRBJ1-2; D gene unclear. Germline CDR1 reads LGHDT; CDR2 reads YNNKEL (reference sequence). Between the trimmed V and J ends, which lost 4 bases and 5 bases, there was a span of 23 bases. CDR3 length: 17 amino acids. The CDR3 is CASSPPLTSTAGYGYTF. CDR3 DNA: TGTGCCAGCAGCCCTCCACTGACATCAACAGCGGGATATGGCTACACCTTC. Variable domain in full (rest from reference TRBV3-1 and TRBJ1-2): DTAVSQTPKYLVTQMGNDKSIKCEQNLGHDTMYWYKQDSKKFLKIMFSYNNKELIINETVPNRFSPKSPDKAHLNLHINSLELGDSAVYFCASSPPLTSTAGYGYTFGSGTRLTVV.

At least ten counts were recorded for this clonotype. The CDR3 loop is CSVERGLYEQYF. In DNA, the CDR3 is TGCAGCGTTGAAAGGGGTCTCTACGAGCAGTACTTC. The chain joins TRBV29-1 to TRBJ2-7; possible D gene TRBD1, 5 bases. V dropped 2 bases and J dropped 3 bases, with 8 bases sitting between them. The CDR3 length is 12 residues. Per the germline V gene, CDR1 is SQVTM and CDR2 is ANQGSEA.